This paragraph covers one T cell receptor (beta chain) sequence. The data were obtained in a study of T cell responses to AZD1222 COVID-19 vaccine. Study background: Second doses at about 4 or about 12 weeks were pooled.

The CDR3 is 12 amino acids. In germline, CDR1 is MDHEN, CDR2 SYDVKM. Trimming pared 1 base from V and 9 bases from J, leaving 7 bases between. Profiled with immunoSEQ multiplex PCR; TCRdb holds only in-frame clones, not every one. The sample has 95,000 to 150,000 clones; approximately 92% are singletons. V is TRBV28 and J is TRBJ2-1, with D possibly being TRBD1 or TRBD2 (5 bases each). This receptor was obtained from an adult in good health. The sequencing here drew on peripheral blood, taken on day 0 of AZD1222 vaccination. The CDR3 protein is CASSLSGGEQFF. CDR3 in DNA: TGTGCCAGCAGTTTATCTGGGGGTGAGCAGTTCTTC. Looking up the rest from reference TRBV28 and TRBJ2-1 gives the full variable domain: DVKVTQSSRYLVKRTGEKVFLECVQDMDHENMFWYRQDPGLGLRLIYFSYDVKMKEKGDIPEGYSVSREKKERFSLILESASTNQTSMYLCASSLSGGEQFFGPGTRLTVL.